Listed below are T cell receptor beta chains from one sample, sequenced in a study of blood T cell repertoires in COVID-19. The assay was immunoSEQ multiplex PCR, and TCRdb's table has in-frame clones only and misses some. The sample lists about 480,000 clones; approximately 86% were seen once. Sequencing was performed on PBMCs or T cells enriched from blood (not recorded which). These receptors were collected from a woman aged 60-75 years who had recovered from COVID-19. The CDR3 runs from the conserved cysteine through the conserved F or W. D genes are given only for firm matches. The size entry is marked missing in some rows and otherwise reads once, few, many or a size class.

-,-,TRBV19,TRBJ2-2,14,CASRTLASTGELFF,TGTGCCAGTAGAACTCTAGCGAGCACCGGGGAGCTGTTTTTT
-,-,TRBV3-1/TRBV3-2,TRBJ1-1,14,CASTLNGRNTEAFF,TGTGCCAGCACCTTGAACGGGAGGAACACTGAAGCTTTCTTT
-,few,TRBV5-1,TRBJ2-1,15,CASSFGGSSYNEQFF,TGCGCCAGCAGCTTTGGGGGGAGCTCCTACAATGAGCAGTTCTTC
-,-,TRBV6-5,TRBJ1-5,12,CASRDSDQPQHF,TGTGCCAGCAGGGACAGTGACCAGCCCCAGCATTTT
TRBD1,-,TRBV5-1,TRBJ1-1,14,CASSIRQGMAEAFF,TGCGCCAGCAGCATCCGACAGGGAATGGCTGAAGCTTTCTTT
-,-,TRBV28,TRBJ2-5,15,CASSFQDSPGGTQYF,TGTGCCAGCAGTTTCCAGGACAGCCCAGGTGGGACCCAGTACTTC
-,-,TRBV4-1,TRBJ1-2,15,CASSPYSGGSYGYTF,TGCGCCAGCAGCCCCTATTCTGGGGGCAGCTATGGCTACACCTTC
-,-,TRBV28,TRBJ1-2,14,CASSPLGAFNGYTF,TGTGCCAGCAGTCCCCTGGGGGCGTTCAATGGCTACACCTTC
TRBD1,-,TRBV30,TRBJ2-1,15,CAWSVPGTGGNEQFF,TGTGCCTGGAGTGTACCCGGGACAGGGGGGAATGAGCAGTTCTTC
TRBD2,-,TRBV7-2,TRBJ2-1,15,CASSFTSGGYNEQFF,TGTGCCAGCAGCTTTACTAGCGGGGGGTACAATGAGCAGTTCTTC